Described below is a single T cell receptor (beta chain) sequence and its context. Its target is not known. TCRdb fed the 5' RACE reads into MiXCR, producing one record per CDR3 protein. The table lists 120,000 to 150,000 distinct CDR3 sequences, about 7.7% of them singletons, with roughly 0.77% in the top ten. V lost 3 bases, J lost 5 bases, and 10 bases lay in between. Germline CDR1 reads SGHDT; CDR2 reads YYEEEE. This CDR3 region has 13 residues. These data belong to a study of T cells after yellow fever vaccination. General study results and limits: There was a small share of clonotypes that showed up in both the CD4 and CD8 compartments. Abundant clonotypes from the bulk population could get into FACS-sorted repertoires as contaminants. The study re-detected most primary-vaccination clones after the booster (96% CD4, 80% to 90% CD8).

The sequence was obtained from a man aged 25-40 years who received the YFV17D yellow fever vaccine. The V gene is TRBV5-6, the J gene TRBJ2-3; D perhaps matches TRBD2 (6 bases). The sample in question was CD4+ T cells sorted from PBMCs, obtained 5 days after the yellow fever booster vaccination. CDR3 region: CASSWGAGDTQYF. The CDR3 bases are TGTGCCAGCAGCTGGGGAGCGGGAGATACGCAGTATTTT. The full variable domain, its missing parts supplied by reference TRBV5-6 and TRBJ2-3, is DAGVTQSPTHLIKTRGQQVTLRCSPKSGHDTVSWYQQALGQGPQFIFQYYEEEERQRGNFPDRFSGHQFPNYSSELNVNALLLGDSALYLCASSWGAGDTQYFGPGTRLTVL.